This T cell receptor (beta chain) was obtained from a study of blood T cell repertoires in COVID-19. Whole-study context: Donors in the United States, Italy and Spain gave samples during acute or convalescent COVID-19.

The junction had 4 bases not matched to a gene; V was cut back by 7 bases and J by 5 bases. The CDR3 loop spans 15 amino acids. Germline V gene sequence: CDR1 MNHNY, CDR2 SVGAGI (reference sequence). The Seattle patients, enrolled during active infection, were followed longitudinally. In the original processing: Amplified reference gene primers provided the basis for estimating nucleated cell counts. The table came from immunoSEQ multiplex PCR; TCRdb's copy has only in-frame clones and leaves some out. The V and J calls and clone size are taken from that table; D and trimming were inferred from the DNA. Of some 65,000 clones listed, more than 75% are singletons.

The TCR originated in a man aged 40-55 years with COVID-19, enrolled during active disease. The chain recombines TRBV6-6 with TRBJ2-2; 13 nucleotides agree with TRBD2. Sequencing was performed on peripheral blood. The CDR3 DNA follows: TGTGCCAGCATCCGACTAGCGGGGGGTACCGGGGAGCTGTTTTTT. It specifies CASIRLAGGTGELFF.